This TCR beta chain was captured in a study of shared clonotypes between healthy human individuals. Findings and limits, study-wide: Larger estimated richness was generally seen in naive subsets than in memory subsets. Limited genetic and exposure-history diversity came from having few donors.

Note on this clone: The target antigen is unknown.

Division of CD4+ cells produced a CD45RA+ naive subset and a CD45RA-negative memory subset. Sorted-subset replicate PCRs used approximately 190 ng of genomic DNA. This amount corresponded to approximately 30,000 T cell genomes. The data were produced by immunoSEQ multiplex PCR, yet TCRdb's version contains in-frame clones alone and is incomplete. The sample carries 2 million to 2.5 million clones, about 90% recorded once. Trimming took off 1 base at V and 4 bases at J, with 11 bases between the two ends. Per germline, CDR1 GTSNPN and CDR2 SVGIG (reference sequence). The CDR3 runs to 14 residues. Sequences were obtained from naive CD4+ T cells from PBMCs. Subset defined: CD45RA+ positively selected. This sequence joins TRBV30 and TRBJ1-3; D is unresolved. The receptor comes from a man between 18 and 29 years old in good health. Some clones in this sample may be carry-over from other donors' samples. The CDR3 nucleotides are TGTGCCTGGAGTGCCCTATCATCGGGAAACACCATATATTTT. Amino acid sequence: CAWSALSSGNTIYF.